This T cell receptor (beta chain) was profiled in a study of blood T cells in healthy people across ages. This clonotype has a count of ten or more. Alongside a J-beta primer mix, a sample-barcoded 5' primer served in a second PCR lasting roughly 6 to 12 cycles. In TCRdb, the 5' RACE reads were re-called with MiXCR into one record per CDR3 protein. Among around 800,000 distinct CDR3 sequences listed, 25% to 30% were seen once. This CDR3 is 15 amino acids long. Germline V gene data show CDR1 as SSHAT and CDR2 as FNYEAQ (reference sequence). V lost 10 bases and J lost 4; bases outside the gene matches: 13. The sample also formed part of further work on T cells of mothers and their children. That investigation notes: From each mother came over 8 million TCR beta CDR3 reads, and from each child came about 3 million.

Sequencing used blood. V usage is TRBV7-7 and J usage is TRBJ2-5; 9 bases fit TRBD2. The clonotype comes from a boy under 18 in good health. CDR3 bases: TGTGCCAACAGTGAGAGCGGGGGGCGGGGAGAGACCCAGTACTTC. Translated: CANSESGGRGETQYF. The complete variable domain, with remaining parts taken from reference TRBV7-7 and TRBJ2-5, reads GAGVSQSPRYKVTKRGQDVTLRCDPISSHATLYWYQQALGQGPEFLTYFNYEAQPDKSGLPSDRFSAERPEGSISTLTIQRTEQRDSAMYRCANSESGGRGETQYFGPGTRLLVL.